A single sample is the source of the 7 T cell receptor beta chains below, sequenced in a study of OX40 agonist ivuxolimab in advanced cancers. The data were produced by immunoSEQ multiplex PCR, yet TCRdb's version contains in-frame clones alone and is incomplete. Counted here are tens of thousands of clones, roughly 80% occurring once; the ten biggest clones make up around 1.6%. The source material was CD4+ or CD8+ T cells sorted from blood, sampled in a trial of the OX40 agonist ivuxolimab. The source is an adult with an advanced solid tumor such as melanoma, head and neck, liver or kidney cancer.

This clone was detected a few times. The chain uses TRBV29-1 and TRBJ2-3; TRBD2 matches 7 bases. J gave up 1 base and V 0 bases, and 4 bases lay outside the gene matches. The CDR3 sequence is 15 residues long. The V gene's germline CDR1 is SQVTM and CDR2 ANQGSEA. CDR3 coding DNA: TGCAGCGTTGAAGAGGGTGGGGGGGGCACAGATACGCAGTATTTT. This encodes CSVEEGGGGTDTQYF.

The rearrangement uses TRBV9 and TRBJ1-5; 10 positions agree with TRBD1. CDR1 is SGDLS, CDR2 YYNGEE, per germline. CDR3 length: 15 amino acids. Germline trimming cut 2 bases from V and 6 bases from J; bases unmatched to any gene: 5. The CDR3 nucleotides read TGTGCCAGCAGCGTTGGTGGGACAGGGGTTCAGCCCCAGCATTTT. Protein sequence: CASSVGGTGVQPQHF.

CDR3: CASSWGVGLRYNEQFF. In nucleotides, the CDR3 is TGTGCCAGCAGCTGGGGAGTGGGGCTCCGCTACAATGAGCAGTTCTTC. The chain couples TRBV5-5 to TRBJ2-1, with D perhaps matching TRBD1 or TRBD2 (5 bases each). Germline assignment: CDR1 SGHKS and CDR2 YYEKEE (reference sequence). V was cut by 3 bases and J by 3 bases, with 16 bases left in between. This CDR3 contains 16 residues.

This sequence joins TRBV19 and TRBJ2-2; no clear D. Germline CDR1 and CDR2: LNHDA and SQIVND (reference sequence). This CDR3 has 14 amino acids. The V end lost 9 bases, the J end lost 3 bases, and 14 bases lay between the germline ends. CDR3: CASMRRLDTGELFF. In nucleotides, the CDR3 is TGTGCCAGCATGAGGCGACTTGACACCGGGGAGCTGTTTTTT.

V usage is TRBV4-2 and J usage is TRBJ1-1; D is uncertain. The germline V and J ends were trimmed by 0 bases and 4 bases, with 15 bases remaining between them. Germline V gene data show CDR1 as LGHNA and CDR2 as YNFKEQ. The CDR3 consists of 16 residues. The CDR3 nucleotides are TGTGCCAGCAGCCAAGACCCTGTGCAGGAAGGCACTGAAGCTTTCTTT. The encoded protein is CASSQDPVQEGTEAFF.

This chain uses TRBV2 with TRBJ2-7; 9 positions match TRBD1. CDR1 is SNHLY and CDR2 is FYNNEI in the germline V gene. With 7 bases clipped from V and 6 bases from J, the junction kept 10 bases outside the gene matches. The CDR3 consists of 14 residues. CDR3: CASILDRGDSEQYF. The CDR3 DNA is TGTGCCAGCATTCTGGACAGGGGTGATAGCGAGCAGTACTTC. Using reference TRBV2 and TRBJ2-7 for the parts outside the CDR3, the full variable domain is EPEVTQTPSHQVTQMGQEVILRCVPISNHLYFYWYRQILGQKVEFLVSFYNNEISEKSEIFDDQFSVERPDGSNFTLKIRSTKLEDSAMYFCASILDRGDSEQYFGPGTRLTVT.

This chain joins TRBV5-1 and TRBJ2-1, with a tentative D call TRBD2 (5 bases). CDR1 is SGHRS, CDR2 YFSETQ, per germline. This CDR3 comprises 13 residues. V lost 4 bases to trimming and J lost 9 bases, with 14 bases between them. The CDR3 spells CASSQMAGSEQFF. Here the CDR3 DNA reads TGCGCCAGCAGCCAAATGGCGGGCAGTGAGCAGTTCTTC.